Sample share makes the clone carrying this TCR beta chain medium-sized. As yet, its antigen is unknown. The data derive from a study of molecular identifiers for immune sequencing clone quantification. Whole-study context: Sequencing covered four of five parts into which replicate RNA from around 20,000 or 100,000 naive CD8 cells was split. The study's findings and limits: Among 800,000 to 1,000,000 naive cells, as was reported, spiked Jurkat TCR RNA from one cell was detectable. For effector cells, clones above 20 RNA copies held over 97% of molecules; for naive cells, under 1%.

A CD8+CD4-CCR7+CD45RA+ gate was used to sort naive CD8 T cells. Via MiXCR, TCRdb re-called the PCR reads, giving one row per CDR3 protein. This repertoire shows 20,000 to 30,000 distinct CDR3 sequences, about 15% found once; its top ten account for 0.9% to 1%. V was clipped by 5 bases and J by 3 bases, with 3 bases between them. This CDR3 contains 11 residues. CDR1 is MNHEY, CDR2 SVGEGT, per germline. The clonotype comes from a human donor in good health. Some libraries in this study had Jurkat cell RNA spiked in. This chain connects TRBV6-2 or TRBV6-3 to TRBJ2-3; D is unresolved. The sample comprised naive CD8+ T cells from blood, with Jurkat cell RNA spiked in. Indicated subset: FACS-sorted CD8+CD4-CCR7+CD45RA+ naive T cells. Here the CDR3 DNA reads TGTGCCAGCAGTCGAACAGATACGCAGTATTTT. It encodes CASSRTDTQYF.